This is a list of T cell receptor beta chains from one sample in a study of cytomegalovirus exposure and HLA in healthy donors. Sequencing was performed with immunoSEQ multiplex PCR; in TCRdb, only in-frame clones are kept and a portion is missing. This sample yields some 130,000 clones, of which roughly four fifths are seen a single time; 5.5% to 7% belongs to the top ten. Sequences were obtained from PBMCs. The receptors stem from a woman aged 40-49 years in good health and CMV-seropositive. The conserved cysteine and the conserved F or W are not part of the CDR3 here.

v_gene	CDR3aa
TRBV30	AWSVIYLTKNIQY
TRBV5-4	ASSPSGAEAF
TRBV7-9	ASSLGGQVYEQY
TRBV9	ASSASGFTDTQY
TRBV30	AWSGGQGNQPQH
TRBV5-1	ASSLGQGGSTDTQY
TRBV5-6	ASISPRQGNTEAF
TRBV28	ASSSHRYTEAF
TRBV25-1	ASSVLGIYGYT
TRBV30	AWSYGGQGSYGYT
TRBV7-6	ASSLGQNSYEQY
TRBV6-6	ASSSLRQGGQPQH
TRBV29-1	SVERGSGDTGELF
TRBV11-1	ASSFSRGSRDEQY
TRBV7-8	ASSLEGQASNQPQH
TRBV6-5	ASTGLAGNNEQF
TRBV5-6	ASSPDRGGTDTQY
TRBV25-1	ASSAEGAGEKLF
TRBV19	ASSAVLSSYNEQF
TRBV5-1	ASSQGNGANVLT
TRBV7-9	ASTLGAVSNQPQH
TRBV13	ASSLGRWANTEAF
TRBV7-6	ASSLGTSGDYEQY
TRBV19	ASSIAQNQPQH